A single T cell receptor (beta chain) is shown here with its context. Its antigen remains unidentified. In the PCR, 60 Vbeta and 13 Jbeta primers were used. TCRdb's copy holds only in-frame clones and misses some; the assay was immunoSEQ multiplex PCR. The table lists 50,000 or so clones. The data were obtained in a study of cytomegalovirus exposure and HLA in healthy donors. In the study overall: Samples from HLA-typed donors yielded approximately 88 million unique TCRs in an early data release.

Findings and limits, study-wide: Earlier results showed most TCR beta V segments being productive about 87% or about 30% of the time.

Among the donors, all were healthy bone marrow donors. Trimming removed 6 bases from V and 5 bases from J; junction bases left unmatched: 9. CDR3 length equals 16 residues. Germline CDR1 reads LNHDA; CDR2 reads SQIVND (reference sequence). The sequenced sample was PBMCs. This sequence joins TRBV19 and TRBJ1-3; 11 bases line up with TRBD1. This TCR derives from a man aged 35-49 years in good health and CMV-seropositive. The CDR3 sequence: CASSLDRGLERNTIYF. The CDR3 bases are TGTGCCAGTAGCCTGGACAGGGGGCTTGAAAGAAACACCATATATTTT.